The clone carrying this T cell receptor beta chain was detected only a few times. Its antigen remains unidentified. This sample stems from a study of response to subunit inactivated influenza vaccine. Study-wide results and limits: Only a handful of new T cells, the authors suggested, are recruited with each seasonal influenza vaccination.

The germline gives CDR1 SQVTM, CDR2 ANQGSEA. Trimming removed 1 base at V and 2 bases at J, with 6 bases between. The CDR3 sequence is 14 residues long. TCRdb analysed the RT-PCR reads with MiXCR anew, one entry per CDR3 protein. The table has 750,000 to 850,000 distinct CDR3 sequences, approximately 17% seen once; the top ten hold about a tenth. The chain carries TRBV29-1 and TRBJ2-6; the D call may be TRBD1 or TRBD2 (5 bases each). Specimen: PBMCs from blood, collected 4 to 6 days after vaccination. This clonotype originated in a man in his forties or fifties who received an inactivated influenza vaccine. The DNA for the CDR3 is TGCAGCGTTGAAGCGGGGCCTGGGGCCAACGTCCTGACTTTC. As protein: CSVEAGPGANVLTF.